This T cell receptor beta chain was captured in a study of T cells in Graves' hyperthyroidism and ophthalmopathy. Ten or more counts support this clonotype. Trimming left V 1 base short and J 4 bases short, with 14 bases between. The CDR3 consists of 15 residues. Germline CDR1 SEHNR, CDR2 FQNEAQ (reference sequence). RNA transcripts yielded amplified TCR beta CDR3 regions. A first-round RT-PCR of the TCR CDR3 used the HTBI primer set. TCRdb reprocessed the multiplex PCR reads via MiXCR and lists one record per CDR3 protein. The sample lists some 320,000 distinct CDR3 sequences, roughly 13% seen once, with 30% to 40% in the top ten.

The receptor was derived from a woman aged 35 to 49 with Graves' ophthalmopathy. V and J are TRBV7-9 and TRBJ2-7; D might be TRBD1 or TRBD2, each matching 5 bases. The sample taken for sequencing was blood. The CDR3 sequence: CASSLGGVNSYEQYF. In nucleotides, the CDR3 is TGTGCCAGCAGCTTAGGAGGGGTGAACTCTTACGAGCAGTACTTC.